Shown below are 24 T cell receptor beta chains from a single sample sequenced in a study of cytomegalovirus exposure and HLA in healthy donors. It was with 60 Vbeta and 13 Jbeta primers that the PCR ran. Some clones are missing from TCRdb's copy, which holds only in-frame ones; the method was immunoSEQ multiplex PCR. Of some 150,000 clones listed, 72% are singletons. The sequenced sample consisted of PBMCs. All receptors derive from a man aged 45-65 years in good health and CMV-seropositive.

This chain joins TRBV5-4 and TRBJ2-1; 10 positions agree with TRBD1. Germline CDR1 is SGHNT and CDR2 is YYREEE (reference sequence). The length of the CDR3 is 15 residues. The trim removed 0 bases at V and 8 bases at J, leaving 5 bases unmatched. CDR3 DNA: TGTGCCAGCAGCTTGGGCGGGACAGGGGTCTATGAGCAGTTCTTC. Amino acids: CASSLGGTGVYEQFF.

The chain couples TRBV5-6 to TRBJ2-1; TRBD2 aligns across 7 bases. Losses at the gene ends were 0 bases for V and 2 bases for J; bases not matched to a gene: 2. This CDR3 comprises 15 residues. Looked up from germline, CDR1 is SGHDT and CDR2 is YYEEEE. The CDR3 region is CASSLERDPYNEQFF. The CDR3 nucleotides read TGTGCCAGCAGCTTGGAGCGGGATCCCTACAATGAGCAGTTCTTC.

This chain joins TRBV5-1 and TRBJ2-7; the D gene is possibly TRBD1 (6 bases). The CDR3 runs 14 residues. In germline, CDR1 is SGHRS, CDR2 YFSETQ. The V gene lost 0 bases and the J gene lost 2 bases, with 9 bases spanning the gap. The CDR3, as DNA: TGCGCCAGCAGCTTGGGGACAGCGACCTACGAGCAGTACTTC. Encoded protein: CASSLGTATYEQYF.

The chain carries TRBV5-1 and TRBJ2-1; D possibly corresponds to TRBD2 (5 bases). The CDR3 extends over 17 amino acids. From germline, CDR1 is SGHRS and CDR2 YFSETQ. Trimming took off 4 bases at V and 1 base at J, with 18 bases between the two ends. As DNA, the CDR3 is TGCGCCAGCAGCCATACCACTGGAGCGGCTTCCTACAATGAGCAGTTCTTC. Amino acid sequence: CASSHTTGAASYNEQFF.

This clone was seen once. The rearrangement uses TRBV29-1 and TRBJ2-7, with TRBD2 matching over 13 bases. Per the germline V gene, CDR1 is SQVTM and CDR2 is ANQGSEA. This CDR3 contains 14 residues. V shed 5 bases, J shed 4 bases, and the junction held 5 bases outside the gene matches. The CDR3 bases are TGCAGCGTTCGTCGGACTAGCGGGAGTTACGAGCAGTACTTC. Residues: CSVRRTSGSYEQYF.

V gene TRBV18 combines with J gene TRBJ1-1; D ambiguous. This CDR3 spans 12 amino acids. Deletions cut 5 bases from V and 4 bases from J, with 8 bases between. Looked up from germline, CDR1 is KGHSH and CDR2 is LQKENI. The CDR3 sequence: CASSTTGTEAFF. CDR3 in DNA: TGTGCCAGCTCAACCACGGGCACTGAAGCTTTCTTT.

The chain carries TRBV5-4 and TRBJ2-1; D may be TRBD1 (6 bases). With 3 bases removed from V and 8 bases from J, the gap between germline ends came to 12 bases. The germline V gene has CDR1 SGHNT and CDR2 YYREEE (reference sequence). This CDR3 has 13 residues. The CDR3, as DNA: TGTGCCAGCAGCTGGCAGGGGACCGATGAGCAGTTCTTC. This gives the protein CASSWQGTDEQFF.

The CDR3 spells CASSSGGSQGNTEAFF. CDR3 in DNA: TGTGCCAGCAGCTCGGGGGGGTCGCAGGGAAACACTGAAGCTTTCTTT. J is TRBJ1-1 and V is TRBV5-4, with D possibly TRBD1 on 5 matching bases. Per the germline V gene, CDR1 is SGHNT and CDR2 is YYREEE (reference sequence). Trimming removed 3 bases from V and 2 bases from J, with 17 bases in between. The CDR3 is made up of 16 amino acids.

The chain joins TRBV7-8 to TRBJ1-2; 12 bases align to TRBD1. V dropped 5 bases and J dropped 0; count of bases not matched to a gene: 7. Germline V lookup: CDR1 SGHVS, CDR2 FQNEAQ. The CDR3 is 17 amino acids. The chain's CDR3 is CASSTGTGGFSNYGYTF. The CDR3 DNA follows: TGTGCCAGCAGCACGGGGACAGGGGGCTTTTCTAACTATGGCTACACCTTC. Combining the CDR3 with reference TRBV7-8 and TRBJ1-2 gives the whole variable domain GAGVSQSPRYKVAKRGQDVALRCDPISGHVSLFWYQQALGQGPEFLTYFQNEAQLDKSGLPSDRFFAERPEGSVSTLKIQRTQQEDSAVYLCASSTGTGGFSNYGYTFGSGTRLTVV.

This clone appeared a single time. The rearrangement links TRBV7-2 to TRBJ2-6, with 12 bases identical to TRBD1. CDR1 and CDR2 (germline): SGHTA, FQGNSA. V was pared by 6 bases and J by 2 bases, with 5 bases of the junction left unmatched. This CDR3 contains 17 residues. The CDR3 reads CASSPGTGGPGANVLTF. CDR3 nucleotide sequence: TGTGCCAGCAGTCCAGGGACAGGGGGCCCTGGGGCCAACGTCCTGACTTTC.

The chain combines TRBV9 with TRBJ2-3; 7 bases match TRBD2. The CDR3 extends over 15 amino acids. The V segment lost 4 bases and the J segment 0 bases; nucleotides outside the gene matches: 5. Looked up from germline, CDR1 is SGDLS and CDR2 is YYNGEE. The CDR3 reads CASSLLAQSTDTQYF. CDR3 in DNA: TGTGCCAGCAGCCTACTAGCGCAAAGCACAGATACGCAGTATTTT.

This chain uses TRBV29-1 with TRBJ2-3, with TRBD2 matching 7 bases. Looked up from germline, CDR1 is SQVTM and CDR2 is ANQGSEA. V lost 3 bases to trimming and J lost 4 bases; unmatched junction nucleotides: 10. The CDR3 is 15 amino acids. The CDR3 region has the DNA TGCAGCGTTGAGCGGTCCAGCGGGGATCCAGATACGCAGTATTTT. Its protein product is CSVERSSGDPDTQYF.

In its sample, this clone was seen a few times. The chain joins TRBV2 to TRBJ2-3; 9 nucleotides match TRBD2. CDR3 size: 14 residues. Germline V gene data show CDR1 as SNHLY and CDR2 as FYNNEI. Losses at the gene ends were 9 bases for V and 1 base for J; bases not matched to a gene: 5. CDR3 amino acids: CARGGLARTDTQYF. CDR3 DNA: TGTGCCAGGGGAGGACTAGCGCGCACAGATACGCAGTATTTT.

This rearrangement joins TRBV2 to TRBJ2-7, with 9 bases that match TRBD1. Germline lookup yields CDR1 SNHLY and CDR2 FYNNEI. V was clipped by 4 bases and J by 5 bases; unmatched bases: 9. The CDR3 has 15 amino acids. As DNA, the CDR3 is TGTGCCAGCAGTGTGGGACAGGGAAGGTTCGACGAGCAGTACTTC. The encoded protein is CASSVGQGRFDEQYF.

The V call is TRBV7-9, the J call TRBJ1-2, with 9 bases identical to TRBD1. The CDR3 is 17 amino acids. V lost 5 bases and J lost 7; bases outside the gene matches: 17. Germline CDR1 is SEHNR and CDR2 is FQNEAQ (reference sequence). This chain's CDR3 is CASSPTSGTGLSSGYTF. The CDR3 DNA sequence: TGTGCCAGCAGCCCCACCTCCGGGACAGGGTTATCGAGTGGCTACACCTTC. Full variable domain (missing parts from reference TRBV7-9 and TRBJ1-2): DTGVSQNPRHKITKRGQNVTFRCDPISEHNRLYWYRQTLGQGPEFLTYFQNEAQLEKSRLLSDRFSAERPKGSFSTLEIQRTEQGDSAMYLCASSPTSGTGLSSGYTFGSGTRLTVV.

V is TRBV15 and J is TRBJ1-5; 9 nucleotides line up with TRBD1. The CDR3 has 15 residues. Germline V gene sequence: CDR1 LNHNV, CDR2 YYDKDF (reference sequence). The junction had 1 base not matched to a gene; V was cut back by 2 bases and J by 2 bases. CDR3 bases: TGTGCCACCAGCAGATGGACAGGGGGCAATCAGCCCCAGCATTTT. The encoded protein is CATSRWTGGNQPQHF.

The CDR3 DNA is TGTGCCAGCAGCCGCGGGAAAGATACGCAGTATTTT. It is translated as CASSRGKDTQYF. The chain couples TRBV7-6 to TRBJ2-3; D might be TRBD2 (6 bases). Per the germline V gene, CDR1 is SGHVS and CDR2 is FNYEAQ. V lost 5 bases, J lost 5 bases, and 8 bases lay in between. The CDR3 is 12 residues long.

V is TRBV2 and J is TRBJ2-4, with 10 bases that match TRBD1. J lost 8 bases, V lost 7 bases, and 5 bases had no gene match. The germline V gene encodes CDR1 SNHLY and CDR2 FYNNEI. The CDR3 is 13 residues long. This CDR3 is CASIRDRGDIQYF. CDR3 sequence (DNA): TGTGCCAGCATTAGGGACAGGGGTGACATTCAGTACTTC.

This chain connects TRBV4-2 to TRBJ2-1; tentatively, D is TRBD1 (6 bases). Germline loops: CDR1 LGHNA, CDR2 YNFKEQ. There are 17 residues in the CDR3. Trimming stripped 0 bases from V and 0 bases from J, with 12 bases between. In DNA form, the CDR3 reads TGTGCCAGCAGCCAAGATATGAGGGGGAGCTCCTACAATGAGCAGTTCTTC. Protein sequence: CASSQDMRGSSYNEQFF.

The chain is built from TRBV7-3 and TRBJ2-7, with 11 bases aligning to TRBD2. The J segment lost 2 bases and the V segment lost 5 bases, leaving 5 bases of the junction unmatched. CDR3 length: 15 amino acids. Per germline, CDR1 SGHTA and CDR2 FQGTGA. In nucleotides, the CDR3 is TGTGCCAGCAGCCCAGGGACTAGCGGAACCTACGAGCAGTACTTC. This gives the protein CASSPGTSGTYEQYF. Using reference TRBV7-3 and TRBJ2-7 for the parts outside the CDR3, the full variable domain is GAGVSQTPSNKVTEKGKYVELRCDPISGHTALYWYRQSLGQGPEFLIYFQGTGAADDSGLPNDRFFAVRPEGSVSTLKIQRTERGDSAVYLCASSPGTSGTYEQYFGPGTRLTVT.

This chain's CDR3 is CASSSPGLGQFF. The CDR3 nucleotides are TGTGCCAGCAGCTCACCGGGACTAGGTCAGTTCTTC. The chain is built from TRBV7-3 and TRBJ2-1; 8 positions agree with TRBD2. The CDR3 totals 12 residues. Trimming at V came to 4 bases and at J to 13 bases, leaving 6 bases not matched to a gene. Germline CDR1 and CDR2: SGHTA and FQGTGA. Full variable domain (remainder filled in from reference TRBV7-3 and TRBJ2-1): GAGVSQTPSNKVTEKGKYVELRCDPISGHTALYWYRQSLGQGPEFLIYFQGTGAADDSGLPNDRFFAVRPEGSVSTLKIQRTERGDSAVYLCASSSPGLGQFFGPGTRLTVL.

The V and J genes are TRBV14 and TRBJ2-7; 8 bases match TRBD2. The CDR3 totals 17 residues. CDR1 SGHDN and CDR2 FVKESK come from the germline V gene. Germline trimming cut 4 bases from V and 6 bases from J; bases unmatched to any gene: 17. The CDR3 protein is CASSPPTGTSGSREQYF. DNA of the CDR3: TGTGCCAGCAGCCCACCGACGGGAACTAGCGGCTCCCGCGAGCAGTACTTC.

This clone has a handful of counts. The gene calls are TRBV6-1 and TRBJ1-2; D remains unclear. V lost 5 bases, J lost 10 bases, and 14 bases lay in between. CDR1 is MNHNS, CDR2 SASEGT, per germline. The CDR3 extends over 12 amino acids. CDR3 protein: CASSPAGHPYTF. CDR3 coding DNA: TGTGCCAGCAGTCCCGCAGGCCATCCCTACACCTTC.

The chain recombines TRBV19 with TRBJ1-5, with 8 bases identical to TRBD1. V shed 6 bases, J shed 3 bases, and the junction held 7 bases outside the gene matches. Germline CDR1 is LNHDA and CDR2 is SQIVND (reference sequence). This CDR3 contains 15 residues. CDR3 DNA sequence: TGTGCCAGTAGCGGACAGGGAATGTACAATCAGCCCCAGCATTTT. It translates to CASSGQGMYNQPQHF.